This is a list of T cell receptor beta chains from one sample in a study of patients with pleural tuberculosis. TCRdb called the reads again in MiXCR, with one record for every CDR3 protein. Here the sample spans approximately 53,000 distinct CDR3 sequences, 5.5% to 8% being singletons. These receptors came from a human donor with pleural tuberculosis. Both conserved end residues are part of each CDR3. D genes are given only for firm matches. Expanded clones are given a class, and other clones once, few, many or no size at all.

CASSEQGAYGYTF | TGTGCCAGCAGTGAACAGGGCGCCTATGGCTACACCTTC | TRBJ1-2 | TRBV28 | many | NA
CSVGTGLTEAFF | TGCAGCGTTGGGACAGGGCTAACTGAAGCTTTCTTT | TRBJ1-1 | TRBV29-1 | many | TRBD1
CSAREWQGTGYTF | TGCAGTGCTAGAGAATGGCAGGGGACGGGCTACACCTTC | TRBJ1-2 | TRBV20-1 | many | NA
CASSFGLYGYTF | TGTGCCAGCAGTTTCGGTCTCTATGGCTACACCTTC | TRBJ1-2 | TRBV28 | many | NA
CASSSTGTWNEKLFF | TGTGCCAGCAGTTCCACAGGGACCTGGAACGAAAAACTGTTTTTT | TRBJ1-4 | TRBV27 | many | NA
CAWNSENQPQHF | TGTGCCTGGAATTCTGAAAATCAGCCCCAGCATTTT | TRBJ1-5 | TRBV30 | many | NA
CASSLTGRYEKLFF | TGTGCCAGCAGTTTAACGGGACGGTATGAAAAACTGTTTTTT | TRBJ1-4 | TRBV28 | many | NA
CASSEGTGATDTQYF | TGTGCCAGCAGTGAAGGGACAGGGGCGACAGATACGCAGTATTTT | TRBJ2-3 | TRBV2 | many | TRBD1
CASSLPTGKNTEAFF | TGCGCCAGCAGCCTACCGACAGGCAAGAACACTGAAGCTTTCTTT | TRBJ1-1 | TRBV4-1 | many | NA
CASSLRDILTPLHF | TGTGCCAGCAGTTTACGGGACATCCTGACACCCCTCCACTTT | TRBJ1-6 | TRBV27 | many | NA
CASGDSGTRLYEQYF | TGTGCCAGCGGAGATTCCGGGACTAGACTCTACGAGCAGTACTTC | TRBJ2-7 | TRBV28 | many | TRBD2
CSAKAGQDTQYF | TGCAGCGCTAAAGCTGGACAGGATACGCAGTATTTT | TRBJ2-3 | TRBV29-1 | few | NA
CASRHGNTDTQYF | TGTGCCAGCAGGCACGGGAACACAGATACGCAGTATTTT | TRBJ2-3 | TRBV28 | many | NA
CASSSGTVNTEAFF | TGTGCCAGCAGCTCCGGGACCGTCAACACTGAAGCTTTCTTT | TRBJ1-1 | TRBV12-3/TRBV12-4 | many | NA
CASSAPGLAANEQFF | TGTGCCAGCAGCGCCCCGGGACTAGCGGCGAATGAGCAGTTCTTC | TRBJ2-1 | TRBV9 | NA | TRBD2
CASSEDWTDTQYF | TGTGCCAGCAGTGAAGACTGGACAGATACGCAGTATTTT | TRBJ2-3 | TRBV6-1 | many | NA
CASSIGRKNYEQYF | TGTGCCAGTAGTATCGGGAGAAAGAACTACGAGCAGTACTTC | TRBJ2-7 | TRBV19 | NA | NA
CSVGGGGLGAFF | TGCAGCGTTGGAGGTGGGGGACTTGGAGCTTTCTTT | TRBJ1-1 | TRBV29-1 | many | NA
CASSFLRGQSDTQYF | TGTGCCAGCAGCTTTTTAAGGGGGCAGTCGGATACGCAGTATTTT | TRBJ2-3 | TRBV11-2 | many | TRBD1
CSVPEWEGHGYTF | TGCAGCGTCCCAGAGTGGGAAGGGCATGGCTACACCTTC | TRBJ1-2 | TRBV29-1 | NA | NA
CSARDLGLNEQFF | TGCAGTGCTAGAGATCTGGGACTCAATGAGCAGTTCTTC | TRBJ2-1 | TRBV20-1 | many | NA
CASTGWDTQYF | TGTGCCAGCACGGGGTGGGATACGCAGTATTTT | TRBJ2-3 | TRBV6-2/TRBV6-3 | many | NA
CASRAISGLRNEQFF | TGTGCCAGCAGGGCAATCAGCGGACTCCGAAATGAGCAGTTCTTC | TRBJ2-1 | TRBV14 | many | NA
CASSLGGSGNEQFF | TGTGCCAGCAGCTTGGGCGGGAGTGGGAATGAGCAGTTCTTC | TRBJ2-1 | TRBV5-4 | NA | TRBD2
CSVPRLAGERLEQFF | TGCAGCGTCCCAAGACTAGCGGGAGAAAGGCTTGAGCAGTTCTTC | TRBJ2-1 | TRBV29-1 | NA | TRBD2
CASTAQGYTF | TGTGCCAGTACGGCGCAGGGCTACACCTTC | TRBJ1-2 | TRBV19 | many | NA
CSARDPGQGPLEAFF | TGCAGTGCTAGGGACCCGGGACAGGGACCATTGGAGGCTTTCTTT | TRBJ1-1 | TRBV20-1 | many | TRBD1
CASSPLLTLNTEAFF | TGTGCCAGCAGCCCCCTATTGACACTCAACACTGAAGCTTTCTTT | TRBJ1-1 | TRBV11-2 | many | NA
CASNSQGAPYNEQFF | TGTGCCAGCAACTCACAGGGTGCCCCCTACAATGAGCAGTTCTTC | TRBJ2-1 | TRBV13 | NA | NA
CASSLGLARGTDTQYF | TGTGCCAGCAGTTTAGGACTAGCGAGGGGCACAGATACGCAGTATTTT | TRBJ2-3 | TRBV11-1 | many | TRBD2